A single sample gave rise to the 28 T cell receptor beta chains below, sequenced in a study of blood T cell repertoires in COVID-19. This table comes from immunoSEQ multiplex PCR, and its TCRdb copy is limited to in-frame clones, with some not included. Of approximately 670,000 clones in the sample, 80% to 90% were seen once. Material for sequencing was peripheral blood. These TCRs come from a young woman with acute or convalescent COVID-19.

The chain's CDR3 is CASSPNGGSGGYTF. CDR3 in DNA: TGTGCCAGCAGCCCCAATGGGGGCTCAGGTGGCTACACCTTC. The gene calls are TRBV3-1 (or the pseudogene TRBV3-2) and TRBJ1-2, with a possible D match to TRBD1 (6 bases). Per the germline V gene, CDR1 is LGHDT and CDR2 is YNNKEL (reference sequence). This CDR3 has 14 residues. V shed 4 bases and J shed 7 bases, with 16 bases lying between them.

This chain links TRBV6-5 with TRBJ2-2; no definite D call. The V gene's germline CDR1 is MNHEY and CDR2 SVGAGI. This CDR3 contains 12 residues. V dropped 5 bases and J dropped 6 bases, with 7 bases sitting between them. The CDR3 reads CASSPTPGELFF. The CDR3 DNA is TGTGCCAGCAGTCCTACTCCCGGGGAGCTGTTTTTT.

The chain has TRBV18 and TRBJ1-5, with a weak D call TRBD1 (6 bases). The ends were cut back, 3 bases at V and 4 bases at J, with 16 bases in the middle. CDR1 is KGHSH, CDR2 LQKENI, per germline. This CDR3 spans 16 amino acids. In DNA form, the CDR3 reads TGTGCCAGCTCACCCGACCCAAGCAGGGGTAATCAGCCCCAGCATTTT. Its protein is CASSPDPSRGNQPQHF.

The chain links TRBV5-6 to TRBJ1-1; D call uncertain. The CDR3 is 14 amino acids. The germline V gene encodes CDR1 SGHDT and CDR2 YYEEEE. Trimming cost V 5 bases and J 4 bases, with 15 bases left between them. CDR3 DNA sequence: TGTGCCAGCAGGAACATGGCGTCGGGCACTGAAGCTTTCTTT. It translates to CASRNMASGTEAFF. Using reference TRBV5-6 and TRBJ1-1 for the parts outside the CDR3, the full variable domain is DAGVTQSPTHLIKTRGQQVTLRCSPKSGHDTVSWYQQALGQGPQFIFQYYEEEERQRGNFPDRFSGHQFPNYSSELNVNALLLGDSALYLCASRNMASGTEAFFGQGTRLTVV.

This clone was seen once. The chain combines TRBV24-1 with TRBJ2-7; the D is unclear. This CDR3 has 13 amino acids. Trimming cost V 2 bases and J 3 bases, with 7 bases left between them. Germline CDR1 KGHDR, CDR2 SFDVKD. This CDR3 is CATSDSYSYEQYF. The CDR3 DNA follows: TGTGCCACCAGTGATTCTTACAGCTACGAGCAGTACTTC.

The rearrangement links TRBV4-3 to TRBJ2-1; 9 nucleotides agree with TRBD1. The CDR3 length is 16 residues. Looked up from germline, CDR1 is LGHNA and CDR2 is YSLEER. V shed 4 bases, J shed 2 bases, and the junction held 6 bases outside the gene matches. The CDR3 DNA reads as TGCGCCAGCAGCCGAGCGGGACAGGGACCCTACAATGAGCAGTTCTTC. Its translation: CASSRAGQGPYNEQFF.

The chain uses TRBV2 and TRBJ2-3; weak D call: TRBD1 (5 bases). The CDR3 contains 14 residues. V was pared by 4 bases and J by 1 base, with 9 bases between. Germline V gene sequence: CDR1 SNHLY, CDR2 FYNNEI. The CDR3 loop is CASSVQGGTDTQYF. For the CDR3, the DNA is TGTGCCAGCAGTGTTCAAGGGGGCACAGATACGCAGTATTTT.

This sequence joins TRBV7-9 and TRBJ2-7; the match to TRBD2 covers 7 bases. This CDR3 is 15 amino acids long. CDR1 is SEHNR, CDR2 FQNEAQ, per germline (reference sequence). Trimming at V came to 11 bases and at J to 3 bases, leaving 16 bases not matched to a gene. CDR3 nucleotides: TGTGCCGTCCCCCGGGGAGGGGAGCACTTCTACGAGCAGTACTTC. As protein: CAVPRGGEHFYEQYF.

As to this clone: The sample contains more than one DNA sequence encoding this CDR3. J is TRBJ1-2 and V is TRBV6-5; TRBD1 might be the D (6 bases). Germline values: CDR1 MNHEY, CDR2 SVGAGI. This CDR3 comprises 14 residues. The V gene lost 6 bases and the J gene lost 2 bases, with 13 bases spanning the gap. The CDR3 coding sequence is TGTGCCAGCAGCCGGAGGGGGGGCAACTATGGCTACACCTTC. Protein product: CASSRRGGNYGYTF.

About this clone itself: Other DNA sequences from this sample encode an identical CDR3 as well. The chain links TRBV9 to TRBJ2-3; D is possibly TRBD2 (5 bases). V lost 2 bases, J lost 1 base, and 5 bases lay in between. This CDR3 has 13 amino acids. Germline V gives CDR1 SGDLS, CDR2 YYNGEE. CDR3 sequence (DNA): TGTGCCAGCAGCGTGGGAGGCACAGATACGCAGTATTTT. Protein: CASSVGGTDTQYF.

J is TRBJ1-5 and V is TRBV21-1. TRBV21-1 corresponds to a pseudogene. CDR3 length equals 12 residues. Here the CDR3 reads CASRGDNQPQHF. CDR3 in DNA: TGTGCCAGCAGAGGAGACAATCAGCCCCAGCATTTT.

Note on this clone: The germline gene is not matched at one end of the junction; a read error may be the cause. Written as DNA, the CDR3 is TGTGCCTGGCTGGGGGCTAGCGGGGGGGCCATACTCTTC. Its protein is CAWLGASGGAILF. This chain joins TRBV30 and TRBJ2-1; 12 bases align to TRBD2. Germline CDR1 reads GTSNPN; CDR2 reads SVGIG (reference sequence). The CDR3 is 13 residues long.

The chain links TRBV11-1 to TRBJ1-1; no definite D call. The length of the CDR3 is 13 residues. Germline values: CDR1 SGHAT, CDR2 FQDESV (reference sequence). V lost 5 bases to trimming and J lost 4 bases, with 11 bases between them. The CDR3 loop reads CASSGWGGTEAFF. In nucleotides, the CDR3 is TGTGCCAGCAGCGGGTGGGGAGGCACTGAAGCTTTCTTT.

This chain connects TRBV10-3 to TRBJ1-3; tentatively, D is TRBD1 (5 bases). The CDR3 has 16 amino acids. V was pared by 3 bases and J by 1 base, with 13 bases between. CDR1 and CDR2 (germline): ENHRY, SYGVKD. The CDR3 is CAISETGGISGNTIYF. The CDR3 DNA reads as TGTGCCATCAGTGAAACTGGGGGGATTTCTGGAAACACCATATATTTT.

The gene calls are TRBV5-1 and TRBJ2-7; TRBD1 matches at 10 bases. V trimming: 3 bases; J trimming: 4 bases; junction bases outside the gene matches: 10. The CDR3 totals 16 residues. Germline V gene lookup returns CDR1 SGHRS and CDR2 YFSETQ. The CDR3 nucleotides are TGCGCCAGCAGCTCAGCTCGCGGGACAGGGGAGTACGAGCAGTACTTC. Its translation: CASSSARGTGEYEQYF.

The genes are TRBV6-5 and TRBJ2-1; D gene ambiguous. This CDR3 spans 14 amino acids. From germline, CDR1 is MNHEY and CDR2 SVGAGI. The V gene lost 3 bases and the J gene lost 1 base, with 7 bases spanning the gap. As DNA, the CDR3 is TGTGCCAGCAGTTATTCTAAATCCTACAATGAGCAGTTCTTC. Its translation is CASSYSKSYNEQFF.

The V call is TRBV5-1, the J call TRBJ2-7; tentatively, D is TRBD2 (5 bases). The V end lost 1 base, the J end lost 0 bases, and 11 bases lay between the germline ends. Germline V CDR1 and CDR2: SGHRS, YFSETQ. This CDR3 contains 15 residues. The CDR3 here is CASSLRLDFSYEQYF. The CDR3 DNA reads as TGCGCCAGCAGCTTGAGGTTGGACTTCTCCTACGAGCAGTACTTC.

The rearrangement joins TRBV19 to TRBJ1-4, with 9 bases that match TRBD1. Trimming at V came to 9 bases and at J to 8 bases, leaving 10 bases not matched to a gene. This CDR3 has 14 amino acids. Per the germline V gene, CDR1 is LNHDA and CDR2 is SQIVND (reference sequence). CDR3 amino acids: CARRSRDRAEKLFF. The CDR3 coding sequence is TGTGCCAGGCGGTCGAGGGACAGGGCCGAAAAACTGTTTTTT.

This chain connects TRBV18 to TRBJ2-1, with 12 positions matching TRBD2. The CDR3 extends over 19 amino acids. Germline CDR1 reads KGHSH; CDR2 reads LQKENI. J gave up 7 bases and V 1 base, and 14 bases lay outside the gene matches. The CDR3 spells CASSPRPNPSGGAGNEQFF. The CDR3 DNA reads TGTGCCAGCTCACCACGCCCAAATCCTAGCGGGGGGGCCGGGAATGAGCAGTTCTTC. The whole variable domain, remainder taken from reference TRBV18 and TRBJ2-1, is NAGVMQNPRHLVRRRGQEARLRCSPMKGHSHVYWYRQLPEEGLKFMVYLQKENIIDESGMPKERFSAEFPKEGPSILRIQQVVRGDSAAYFCASSPRPNPSGGAGNEQFFGPGTRLTVL.

This clone was found once. V usage is TRBV5-4 and J usage is TRBJ2-1; TRBD1 is a possible D gene (6 bases). Germline-derived CDR1 and CDR2 are SGHNT and YYREEE (reference sequence). Trimming took 0 bases from V and 5 from J, leaving 12 bases between them. The CDR3 has 15 residues. DNA of the CDR3: TGTGCCAGCAGCTTGGTATCCAGGGGCCACAATGAGCAGTTCTTC. This translates into CASSLVSRGHNEQFF.

The chain is built from TRBV19 and TRBJ1-1; 7 positions agree with TRBD1. The CDR3 consists of 17 residues. J lost 1 base, V lost 0 bases, and 8 bases had no gene match. The germline gives CDR1 LNHDA, CDR2 SQIVND (reference sequence). CDR3 DNA sequence: TGTGCCAGTAGTATAGAGGGGGGACAGCGATGGAACACTGAAGCTTTCTTT. This encodes CASSIEGGQRWNTEAFF.

The chain combines TRBV6-4 with TRBJ2-3; D is possibly TRBD2 (7 bases). Between the trimmed V and J ends, which lost 3 bases and 4 bases, there was a span of 14 bases. The CDR3 extends over 15 amino acids. Per the germline V gene, CDR1 is MRHNA and CDR2 is SNTAGT. The CDR3 region has the DNA TGTGCCAGCAGTGAAGGGGGGGCGCGCGCAGATACGCAGTATTTT. This encodes CASSEGGARADTQYF.

This sequence joins TRBV7-9 and TRBJ1-3; tentative D call: TRBD1 (5 bases). Per the germline V gene, CDR1 is SEHNR and CDR2 is FQNEAQ (reference sequence). This CDR3 contains 15 residues. V was shortened by 6 bases and J by 6 bases, with 18 bases between the two germline ends. The CDR3 nucleotides are TGTGCCAGCAGACCCGGGTCGGGGGGTGTAAACACCATATATTTT. It is translated as CASRPGSGGVNTIYF.

This rearrangement joins TRBV29-1 to TRBJ1-2; no definite D call. The V end was cut by 5 bases, the J end by 5 bases, with 12 bases between. Germline loops: CDR1 SQVTM, CDR2 ANQGSEA. The CDR3 loop spans 12 amino acids. The CDR3 is CSVPGSGYGYTF. The CDR3 bases are TGCAGCGTTCCCGGGAGCGGGTATGGCTACACCTTC.

The chain combines TRBV6-2 or TRBV6-3 with TRBJ1-5; no clear D. The CDR3 has 16 residues. The V gene's germline CDR1 is MNHEY and CDR2 SVGEGT. V lost 0 bases, J lost 4 bases, and 13 bases lay in between. The CDR3 DNA sequence: TGTGCCAGCAGTTACTCGAGAGGGTCACGGAATCAGCCCCAGCATTTT. Protein sequence: CASSYSRGSRNQPQHF.

The V call is TRBV27, the J call TRBJ1-2; D gene uncertain. Germline CDR1 and CDR2: MNHEY and SMNVEV (reference sequence). Trimming left V 8 bases short and J 2 bases short, with 15 bases between. This CDR3 is built from 14 residues. The CDR3 region is CASLGGPFNYGYTF. The CDR3 bases are TGTGCCAGCCTTGGTGGGCCCTTCAACTATGGCTACACCTTC.

This chain joins TRBV4-1 and TRBJ1-1; 11 bases fit TRBD1. The CDR3 contains 17 residues. Germline V lookup: CDR1 MGHRA, CDR2 YSYEKL. V lost 4 bases, J lost 1 base, and 8 bases stayed unmatched. For the CDR3, the DNA is TGCGCCAGCAGCCCCGGGACAGGGGGTGATACGAACACTGAAGCTTTCTTT. As protein: CASSPGTGGDTNTEAFF.

V gene TRBV3-1 (or the pseudogene TRBV3-2) combines with J gene TRBJ2-2, with 8 bases identical to TRBD1. The germline gives CDR1 LGHDT, CDR2 YNNKEL (reference sequence). J was trimmed by 5 bases and V by 4 bases; bases with no gene match: 6. CDR3 length equals 15 residues. For the CDR3, the DNA is TGTGCCAGCAGCCTCACAGGGGGTAGAACCGGGGAGCTGTTTTTT. Amino acids: CASSLTGGRTGELFF.